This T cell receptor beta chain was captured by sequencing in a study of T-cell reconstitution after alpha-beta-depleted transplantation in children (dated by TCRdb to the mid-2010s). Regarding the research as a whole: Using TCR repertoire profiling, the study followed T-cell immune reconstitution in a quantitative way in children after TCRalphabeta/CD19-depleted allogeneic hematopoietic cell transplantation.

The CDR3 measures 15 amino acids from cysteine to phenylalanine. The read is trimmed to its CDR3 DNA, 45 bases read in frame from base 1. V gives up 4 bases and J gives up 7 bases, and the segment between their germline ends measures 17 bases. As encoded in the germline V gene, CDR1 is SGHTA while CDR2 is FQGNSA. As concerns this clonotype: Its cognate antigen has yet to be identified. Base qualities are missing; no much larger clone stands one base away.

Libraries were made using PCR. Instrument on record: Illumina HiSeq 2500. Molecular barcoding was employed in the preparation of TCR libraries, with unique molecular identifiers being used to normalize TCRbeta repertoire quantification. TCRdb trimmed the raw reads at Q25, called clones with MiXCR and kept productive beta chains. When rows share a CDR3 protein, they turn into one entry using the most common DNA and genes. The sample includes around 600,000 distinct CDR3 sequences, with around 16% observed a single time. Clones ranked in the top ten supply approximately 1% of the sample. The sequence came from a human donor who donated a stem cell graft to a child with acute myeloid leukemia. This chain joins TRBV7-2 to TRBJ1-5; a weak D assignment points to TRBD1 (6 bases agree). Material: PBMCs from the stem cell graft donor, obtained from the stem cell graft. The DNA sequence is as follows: TGTGCCAGCAGCTGGGAAGGGGGGTTCGGGCAGCCCCAGCATTTT. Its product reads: CASSWEGGFGQPQHF.